A single sample is the source of the 8 T cell receptor beta chains below, sequenced in a study of blood T cell repertoires in COVID-19. Data came from immunoSEQ multiplex PCR; TCRdb stores just in-frame clones and leaves some out. The table lists about 270,000 clones, around 90% of them singletons, with approximately 4% in the top ten. Input material: PBMCs or T cells enriched from blood (not recorded which). These receptors originate from a woman under 40 with acute COVID-19.

The chain couples TRBV5-1 to TRBJ2-5; no definite D call. The CDR3 has 13 residues. Between the trimmed V and J ends, which lost 0 bases and 5 bases, there was a span of 8 bases. The germline gives CDR1 SGHRS, CDR2 YFSETQ. The CDR3 DNA follows: TGCGCCAGCAGCTTGGCGCTCGGGGAGACCCAGTACTTC. Residues: CASSLALGETQYF.

The V gene is TRBV11-3, the J gene TRBJ1-1, with a possible D match to TRBD1 (5 bases). This CDR3 spans 12 amino acids. Germline V gene sequence: CDR1 SGHNT, CDR2 YENEEA. V gave up 0 bases and J gave up 8 bases, with 7 bases separating them. CDR3 amino acids: CASSLEGGEAFF. The CDR3 DNA is TGTGCCAGCAGCTTAGAGGGGGGAGAAGCTTTCTTT.

This clone was counted ten times or more. V gene TRBV2 combines with J gene TRBJ2-7, with 8 nucleotides matching TRBD2. Germline CDR1 is SNHLY and CDR2 is FYNNEI. J gave up 2 bases and V 4 bases, and 4 bases lay outside the gene matches. There are 14 residues in the CDR3. CDR3: CASSAVSGTYEQYF. CDR3 DNA: TGTGCCAGCAGTGCGGTTAGCGGGACCTACGAGCAGTACTTC. The whole variable domain, remainder taken from reference TRBV2 and TRBJ2-7, is EPEVTQTPSHQVTQMGQEVILRCVPISNHLYFYWYRQILGQKVEFLVSFYNNEISEKSEIFDDQFSVERPDGSNFTLKIRSTKLEDSAMYFCASSAVSGTYEQYFGPGTRLTVT.

As DNA, the CDR3 is TGTGCCAGCAGCGTACAGGGGGGGTACCAAGAGACCCAGTACTTC. Its protein is CASSVQGGYQETQYF. This chain links TRBV6-5 with TRBJ2-5; D is possibly TRBD1 (8 bases). V lost 6 bases and J 0 bases, leaving 14 bases between the germline ends. The CDR3 extends over 15 amino acids. CDR1 MNHEY and CDR2 SVGAGI come from the germline V gene.

DNA of the CDR3: TGTGCCAGCAGCTTAGTTGAGACTAGCAGCACAGATACGCAGTATTTT. This sequence encodes CASSLVETSSTDTQYF. This rearrangement joins TRBV7-9 to TRBJ2-3; TRBD2 matches 7 bases. V dropped 1 base and J dropped 0; count of bases not matched to a gene: 4. The CDR3 loop spans 16 amino acids. CDR1 and CDR2 (germline): SEHNR, FQNEAQ (reference sequence).

The genes are TRBV7-2 and TRBJ2-3; the D gene is possibly TRBD2 (6 bases). Trimming left V 5 bases short and J 2 bases short, with 14 bases between. CDR1 and CDR2 from the germline V gene are SGHTA and FQGNSA. The length of the CDR3 is 15 residues. CDR3 bases: TGTGCCAGCAGCCCGATCGGAGGGCACACAGATACGCAGTATTTT. This translates into CASSPIGGHTDTQYF.

This chain joins TRBV7-9 and TRBJ2-1; D is possibly TRBD1 (6 bases). Trimming left V 5 bases short and J 2 bases short, with 10 bases between. This CDR3 is built from 14 residues. Germline V gene data show CDR1 as SEHNR and CDR2 as FQNEAQ (reference sequence). CDR3 bases: TGTGCCAGCAGCGGGACACTGACCTACAATGAGCAGTTCTTC. It is translated as CASSGTLTYNEQFF.

This clone has only one observation. This sample also contains other DNA sequences that code for the same CDR3. The rearrangement uses TRBV15 and TRBJ1-3; D gene ambiguous. Trimming removed 0 bases from V and 4 bases from J, with 10 bases in between. The CDR3 spans 15 residues. Germline loops: CDR1 LNHNV, CDR2 YYDKDF (reference sequence). The CDR3: CATSRDRSGGNTIYF. In DNA, the CDR3 is TGTGCCACCAGCAGAGATCGGAGTGGGGGAAACACCATATATTTT.